A single sample gave rise to the 19 T cell receptor beta chains below, sequenced in a study of blood T cell repertoires in COVID-19. TCRdb's table, derived via immunoSEQ multiplex PCR, lists solely in-frame clones and lacks some. The sample shows 120,000 to 150,000 clones, over 80% of them seen only once. The sequenced material came from peripheral blood. These receptors all come from a woman in her forties with active or convalescent COVID-19.

This clone has just one count. The chain uses TRBV29-1 and TRBJ2-1; 14 nucleotides line up with TRBD2. The CDR3 has 17 residues. The germline V gene encodes CDR1 SQVTM and CDR2 ANQGSEA. V shed 8 bases and J 8 bases; nucleotides not matched to a gene: 17. CDR3 DNA sequence: TGCAGCTTCGCCGGGACTAGCGGGGGCTATACTGGGGATGAGCAGTTCTTC. Translating gives CSFAGTSGGYTGDEQFF.

The CDR3 sequence: CASSLGGTDSGNTIYF. CDR3 sequence (DNA): TGTGCCAGCAGCTTGGGGGGGACTGATTCTGGAAACACCATATATTTT. This chain links TRBV5-5 with TRBJ1-3; perhaps TRBD1 as D (5 bases). CDR1 and CDR2 from the germline V gene are SGHKS and YYEKEE (reference sequence). The V gene lost 0 bases and the J gene lost 1 base, with 11 bases spanning the gap. The CDR3 is made up of 16 amino acids.

The V and J genes are TRBV30 and TRBJ1-5; D unclear. Trimming took 1 base from V and 2 from J, leaving 9 bases between them. Germline CDR1 GTSNPN, CDR2 SVGIG (reference sequence). The CDR3 contains 14 residues. The chain's CDR3 is CAWSGVNRNQPQHF. CDR3 nucleotides: TGTGCCTGGAGTGGAGTAAATCGCAATCAGCCCCAGCATTTT.

The chain combines TRBV6-1 with TRBJ1-4; tentatively, D is TRBD1 (5 bases). The germline CDR1 and CDR2 sequences are MNHNS and SASEGT. The CDR3 length is 19 residues. V dropped 2 bases and J dropped 7 bases, with 26 bases sitting between them. The CDR3 DNA sequence: TGTGCCAGCAGTGAATTGGCAGGGTGGTGGGTGGTCGTTGCTGAAAAACTGTTTTTT. Translation gives CASSELAGWWVVVAEKLFF.

The chain combines TRBV9 with TRBJ1-3; no clear D gene. Germline CDR1 reads SGDLS; CDR2 reads YYNGEE. Between the trimmed V and J ends, which lost 0 bases and 4 bases, there was a span of 11 bases. This CDR3 region has 15 residues. CDR3 amino acids: CASSVGGASGNTIYF. The DNA of the CDR3 is TGTGCCAGCAGCGTAGGCGGAGCGTCAGGAAACACCATATATTTT. Filled out from reference TRBV9 and TRBJ1-3, the complete variable domain reads DSGVTQTPKHLITATGQRVTLRCSPRSGDLSVYWYQQSLDQGLQFLIQYYNGEERAKGNILERFSAQQFPDLHSELNLSSLELGDSALYFCASSVGGASGNTIYFGEGSWLTVV.

The chain employs TRBV19 and TRBJ1-1, with D uncertain. Trimming removed 4 bases at V and 11 bases at J, with 11 bases between. This CDR3 region has 11 residues. The germline gives CDR1 LNHDA, CDR2 SQIVND (reference sequence). The CDR3 loop is CASSTTRWAFF. The CDR3 bases are TGTGCCAGTAGTACCACTAGGTGGGCTTTCTTT.

A note on this clone: Other nucleotide sequences in the sample specify the same CDR3. The chain is built from TRBV27 and TRBJ1-5; TRBD1 matches 8 bases. Trimming cost V 4 bases and J 7 bases; bases outside gene matches: 9. The CDR3 has 15 amino acids. Germline V gene sequence: CDR1 MNHEY, CDR2 SMNVEV (reference sequence). Here the CDR3 reads CASSSQGQAGQPQHF. The DNA of the CDR3 is TGTGCCAGCAGTTCTCAGGGACAGGCAGGCCAGCCCCAGCATTTT.

The V gene is TRBV6-2 or TRBV6-3, the J gene TRBJ1-1; D gene unclear. The germline V and J ends were trimmed by 6 bases and 5 bases, with 13 bases remaining between them. Looked up from germline, CDR1 is MNHEY and CDR2 is SVGEGT. The CDR3 length is 13 residues. In DNA, the CDR3 is TGTGCCAGCAGCCTACGAGGGAGGACTGAAGCTTTCTTT. This translates into CASSLRGRTEAFF.

This clone was observed a few times. V and J are TRBV5-6 and TRBJ1-2, with a weak D call TRBD1 (6 bases). The germline V gene encodes CDR1 SGHDT and CDR2 YYEEEE. V was trimmed by 2 bases and J by 7 bases, leaving 15 bases between them. This CDR3 has 14 residues. The CDR3 here is CASSLPAGTFGYTF. The CDR3, as DNA: TGTGCCAGCAGCTTACCCGCCGGGACATTTGGCTACACCTTC.

This chain links TRBV7-2 with TRBJ1-2; D might be TRBD1 (5 bases). The germline gives CDR1 SGHTA, CDR2 FQGNSA. Trimming left V 1 base short and J 6 bases short, with 12 bases between. The CDR3 has 14 residues. This chain's CDR3 is CASSLVQGADGYTF. The CDR3 coding sequence is TGTGCCAGCAGCTTAGTGCAGGGCGCGGATGGCTACACCTTC.

As concerns this clone: Relative to the germline gene, one junction end is altered; a read error may explain this. The same CDR3 arises from other DNA sequences in this sample as well. The V and J genes are TRBV5-1 and TRBJ1-1; the D is unclear. Per germline, CDR1 SGHRS and CDR2 YFSETQ. The CDR3 extends over 15 amino acids. The CDR3 DNA is TGCGCCAGCAGCCCCCGAGTGGGGAGGAACACTGAAGCCTTCTTT. Its translation: CASSPRVGRNTEAFF.

V usage is TRBV5-1 and J usage is TRBJ1-1; D may be TRBD1 (6 bases). Per the germline V gene, CDR1 is SGHRS and CDR2 is YFSETQ. The CDR3 extends over 17 amino acids. The V gene lost 0 bases and the J gene lost 1 base, with 16 bases spanning the gap. The CDR3, as DNA: TGCGCCAGCAGCTTGGTAAGCGTCCAGGGGAAGAACACTGAAGCTTTCTTT. Protein product: CASSLVSVQGKNTEAFF.

This rearrangement joins TRBV28 to TRBJ1-2; weak D call: TRBD1 (5 bases). Between the trimmed V and J ends, which lost 7 bases and 7 bases, there was a span of 16 bases. Germline assignment: CDR1 MDHEN and CDR2 SYDVKM. The CDR3 is made up of 13 amino acids. The CDR3: CASTLWGTSGYTF. DNA for the CDR3: TGTGCCAGCACCCTGTGGGGGACTAGTGGCTACACCTTC.

The chain couples TRBV27 to TRBJ2-5, with 14 bases fitting TRBD2. The ends lost 0 bases at V and 2 bases at J; junction bases unmatched: 8. CDR3 length equals 19 residues. CDR1 MNHEY and CDR2 SMNVEV come from the germline V gene (reference sequence). Written as DNA, the CDR3 is TGTGCCAGCAGTTTATCGCGACTAGCGGGGGGGCCGGGGCAAGAGACCCAGTACTTC. It encodes CASSLSRLAGGPGQETQYF.

The V and J genes are TRBV5-1 and TRBJ1-2, with D possibly TRBD1 on 5 matching bases. The CDR3 extends over 13 amino acids. The germline gives CDR1 SGHRS, CDR2 YFSETQ. V gave up 5 bases and J gave up 7 bases, with 15 bases separating them. The CDR3 reads CASRGRAQGGYTF. For the CDR3, the DNA is TGCGCCAGCAGGGGTAGGGCCCAGGGTGGCTACACCTTC. The full variable domain, in which reference TRBV5-1 and TRBJ1-2 provide the parts outside the CDR3, is KAGVTQTPRYLIKTRGQQVTLSCSPISGHRSVSWYQQTPGQGLQFLFEYFSETQRNKGNFPGRFSGRQFSNSRSEMNVSTLELGDSALYLCASRGRAQGGYTFGSGTRLTVV.

This chain joins TRBV7-6 and TRBJ2-7, with TRBD2 matching over 10 bases. This CDR3 has 16 residues. The V gene's germline CDR1 is SGHVS and CDR2 FNYEAQ. The V and J ends lost 6 bases and 0 bases, in that order; junction bases with no gene match: 8. The CDR3 protein is CASRCSTSGNSYEQYF. CDR3 sequence (DNA): TGTGCCAGCAGATGTTCCACTAGCGGGAACTCCTACGAGCAGTACTTC.

This clone has only a few counts. This chain joins TRBV28 and TRBJ2-7; 10 bases map to TRBD2. With V trimmed by 6 bases and J by 5 bases, 4 bases remained unmatched. The CDR3 runs to 13 residues. Germline lookup yields CDR1 MDHEN and CDR2 SYDVKM. This chain's CDR3 is CASRGSGGNEQYF. CDR3 in DNA: TGTGCCAGCAGGGGTAGCGGGGGGAACGAGCAGTACTTC.

The table lists this clone with a count of one. This chain links TRBV7-2 with TRBJ1-2; 8 bases are a match to TRBD1. CDR3 length: 15 amino acids. V was clipped by 7 bases and J by 4 bases; unmatched bases: 11. Germline V gene lookup returns CDR1 SGHTA and CDR2 FQGNSA. CDR3: CASTLRGQGIYGYTF. The CDR3 DNA sequence: TGTGCCAGCACCCTCAGGGGGCAGGGAATCTATGGCTACACCTTC.

This chain links TRBV12-5 with TRBJ1-5, with D uncertain. In germline, CDR1 is LGHNT, CDR2 FRNRAP. The CDR3 runs to 14 residues. Between the trimmed V and J ends, which lost 1 base and 3 bases, there was a span of 7 bases. CDR3: CASGLEPSNQPQHF. The CDR3 DNA follows: TGTGCTAGTGGTTTGGAGCCCTCCAATCAGCCCCAGCATTTT.